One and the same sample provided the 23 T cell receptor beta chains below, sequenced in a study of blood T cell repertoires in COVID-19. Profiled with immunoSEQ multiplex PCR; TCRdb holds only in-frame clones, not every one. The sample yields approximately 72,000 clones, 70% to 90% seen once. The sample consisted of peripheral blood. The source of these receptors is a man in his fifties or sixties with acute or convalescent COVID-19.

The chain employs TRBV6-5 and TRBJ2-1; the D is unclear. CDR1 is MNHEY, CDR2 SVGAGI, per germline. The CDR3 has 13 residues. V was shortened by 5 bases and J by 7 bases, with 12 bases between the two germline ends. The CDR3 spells CASSRSIVNEQFF. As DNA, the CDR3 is TGTGCCAGCAGTCGTTCTATTGTGAATGAGCAGTTCTTC.

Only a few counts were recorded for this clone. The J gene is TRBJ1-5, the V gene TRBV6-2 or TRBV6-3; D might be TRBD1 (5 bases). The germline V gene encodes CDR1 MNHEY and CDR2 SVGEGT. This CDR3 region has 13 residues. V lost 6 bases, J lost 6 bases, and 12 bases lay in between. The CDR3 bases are TGTGCCAGCAGCGGGGGGGGACGTCAGCCCCAGCATTTT. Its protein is CASSGGGRQPQHF.

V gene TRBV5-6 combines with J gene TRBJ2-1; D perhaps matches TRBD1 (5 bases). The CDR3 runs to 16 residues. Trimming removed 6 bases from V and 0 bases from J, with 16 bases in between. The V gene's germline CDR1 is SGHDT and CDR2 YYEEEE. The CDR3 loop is CASNLPTVSSYNEQFF. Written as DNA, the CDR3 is TGTGCCAGCAATCTACCGACAGTTAGCTCCTACAATGAGCAGTTCTTC.

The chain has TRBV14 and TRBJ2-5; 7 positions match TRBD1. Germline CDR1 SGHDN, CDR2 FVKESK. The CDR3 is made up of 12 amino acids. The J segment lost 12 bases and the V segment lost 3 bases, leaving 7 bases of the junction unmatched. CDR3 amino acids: CASSHPQGTEYF. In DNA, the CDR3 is TGTGCCAGCAGCCACCCTCAGGGGACAGAGTACTTC.

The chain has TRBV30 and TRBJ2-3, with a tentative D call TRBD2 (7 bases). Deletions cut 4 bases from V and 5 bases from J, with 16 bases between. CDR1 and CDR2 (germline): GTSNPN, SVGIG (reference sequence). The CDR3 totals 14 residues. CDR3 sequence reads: CAWNQGGEGDTQYF. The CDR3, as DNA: TGTGCCTGGAACCAAGGGGGGGAGGGAGATACGCAGTATTTT.

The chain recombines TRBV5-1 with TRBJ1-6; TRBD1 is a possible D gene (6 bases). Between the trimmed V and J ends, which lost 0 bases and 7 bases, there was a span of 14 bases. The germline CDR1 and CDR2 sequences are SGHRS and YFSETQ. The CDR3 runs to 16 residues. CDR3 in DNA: TGCGCCAGCAGCTTGGAATTGGGGGGGCGCAATTCACCCCTCCACTTT. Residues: CASSLELGGRNSPLHF. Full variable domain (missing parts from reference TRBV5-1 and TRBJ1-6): KAGVTQTPRYLIKTRGQQVTLSCSPISGHRSVSWYQQTPGQGLQFLFEYFSETQRNKGNFPGRFSGRQFSNSRSEMNVSTLELGDSALYLCASSLELGGRNSPLHFGNGTRLTVT.

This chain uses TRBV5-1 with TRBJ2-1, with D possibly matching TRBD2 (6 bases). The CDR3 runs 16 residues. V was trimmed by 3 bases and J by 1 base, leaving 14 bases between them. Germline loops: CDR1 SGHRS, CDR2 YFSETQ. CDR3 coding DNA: TGCGCCAGCAGCTCGGCGGGGAGCCTTTCCTACAATGAGCAGTTCTTC. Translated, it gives CASSSAGSLSYNEQFF.

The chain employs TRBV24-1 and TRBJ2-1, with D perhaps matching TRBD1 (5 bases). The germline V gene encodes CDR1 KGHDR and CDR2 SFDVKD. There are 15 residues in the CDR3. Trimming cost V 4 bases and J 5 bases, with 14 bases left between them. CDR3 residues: CATSEITGDHNEQFF. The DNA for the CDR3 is TGTGCCACCAGTGAAATTACAGGTGACCACAATGAGCAGTTCTTC.

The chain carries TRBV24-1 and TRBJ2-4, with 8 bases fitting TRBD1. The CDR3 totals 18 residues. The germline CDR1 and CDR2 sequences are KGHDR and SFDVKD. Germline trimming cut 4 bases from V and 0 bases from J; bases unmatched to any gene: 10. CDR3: CATSEGGTGLLAKNIQYF. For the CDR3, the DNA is TGTGCCACCAGTGAGGGCGGGACAGGACTTTTAGCCAAAAACATTCAGTACTTC.

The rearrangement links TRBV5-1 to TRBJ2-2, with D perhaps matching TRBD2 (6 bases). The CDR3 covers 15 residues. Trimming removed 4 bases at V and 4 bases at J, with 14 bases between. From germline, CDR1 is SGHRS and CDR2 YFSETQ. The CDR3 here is CASSARGSGTGELFF. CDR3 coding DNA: TGCGCCAGCAGCGCCCGGGGGAGTGGCACCGGGGAGCTGTTTTTT.

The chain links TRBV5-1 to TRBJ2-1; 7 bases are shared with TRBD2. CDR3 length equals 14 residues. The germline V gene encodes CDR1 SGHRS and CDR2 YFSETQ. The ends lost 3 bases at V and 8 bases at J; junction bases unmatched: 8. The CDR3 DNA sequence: TGCGCCAGCAGCTCCCTCACCCGGGGGGATGAGCAGTTCTTC. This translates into CASSSLTRGDEQFF.

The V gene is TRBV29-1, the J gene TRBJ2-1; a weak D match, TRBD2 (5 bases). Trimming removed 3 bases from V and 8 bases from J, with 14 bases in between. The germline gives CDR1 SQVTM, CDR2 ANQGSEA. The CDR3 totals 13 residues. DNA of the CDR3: TGCAGCGTTGAGAGGGCCGAGACGGATGAGCAGTTCTTC. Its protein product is CSVERAETDEQFF.

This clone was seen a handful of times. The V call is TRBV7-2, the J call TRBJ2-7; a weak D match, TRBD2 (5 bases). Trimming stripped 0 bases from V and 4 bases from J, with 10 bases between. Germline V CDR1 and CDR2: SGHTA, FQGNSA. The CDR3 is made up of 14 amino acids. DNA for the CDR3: TGTGCCAGCAGCTTAGCGTCGGAGCGGTACGAGCAGTACGTC. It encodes CASSLASERYEQYV.

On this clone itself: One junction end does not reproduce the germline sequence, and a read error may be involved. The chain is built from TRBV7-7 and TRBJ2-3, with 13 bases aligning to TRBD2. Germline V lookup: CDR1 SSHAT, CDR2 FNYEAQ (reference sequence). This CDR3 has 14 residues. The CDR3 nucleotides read TGTGCTAGCAGCTCGGGACTAGCGGGGGATACGCAGTATTTT. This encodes CASSSGLAGDTQYF.

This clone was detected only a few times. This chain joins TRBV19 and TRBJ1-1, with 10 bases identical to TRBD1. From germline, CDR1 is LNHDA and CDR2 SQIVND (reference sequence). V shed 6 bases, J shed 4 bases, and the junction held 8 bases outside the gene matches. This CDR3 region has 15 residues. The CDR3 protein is CASSGTGAKSTEAFF. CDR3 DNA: TGTGCCAGTAGCGGGACAGGGGCCAAGTCCACTGAAGCTTTCTTT. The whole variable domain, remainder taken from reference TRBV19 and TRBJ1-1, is DGGITQSPKYLFRKEGQNVTLSCEQNLNHDAMYWYRQDPGQGLRLIYYSQIVNDFQKGDIAEGYSVSREKKESFPLTVTSAQKNPTAFYLCASSGTGAKSTEAFFGQGTRLTVV.

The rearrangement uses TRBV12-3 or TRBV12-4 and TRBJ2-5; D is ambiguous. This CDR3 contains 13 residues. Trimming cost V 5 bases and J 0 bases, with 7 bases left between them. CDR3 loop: CASSPPYQETQYF. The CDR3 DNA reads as TGTGCCAGCAGTCCCCCATACCAAGAGACCCAGTACTTC.

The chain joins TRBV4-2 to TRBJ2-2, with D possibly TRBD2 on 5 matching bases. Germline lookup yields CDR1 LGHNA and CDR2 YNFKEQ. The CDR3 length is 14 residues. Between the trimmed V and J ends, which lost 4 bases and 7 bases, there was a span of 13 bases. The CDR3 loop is CASSPGRVYGELFF. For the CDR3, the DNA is TGTGCCAGCAGCCCCGGGCGGGTTTACGGGGAGCTGTTTTTT.

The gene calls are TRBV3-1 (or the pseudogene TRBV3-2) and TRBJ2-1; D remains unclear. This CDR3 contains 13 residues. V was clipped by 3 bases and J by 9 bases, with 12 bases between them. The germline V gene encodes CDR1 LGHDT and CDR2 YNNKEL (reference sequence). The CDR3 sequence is CASSQASAGEQFF. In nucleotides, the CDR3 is TGTGCCAGCAGCCAGGCGTCAGCAGGTGAGCAGTTCTTC.

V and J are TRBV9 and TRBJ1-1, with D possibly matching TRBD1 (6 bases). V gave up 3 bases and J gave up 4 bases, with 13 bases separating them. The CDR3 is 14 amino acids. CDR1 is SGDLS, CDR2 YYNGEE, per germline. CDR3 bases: TGTGCCAGCAGCGAACAGGGTTATGGCACTGAAGCTTTCTTT. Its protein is CASSEQGYGTEAFF. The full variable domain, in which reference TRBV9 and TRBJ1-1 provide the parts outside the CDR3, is DSGVTQTPKHLITATGQRVTLRCSPRSGDLSVYWYQQSLDQGLQFLIQYYNGEERAKGNILERFSAQQFPDLHSELNLSSLELGDSALYFCASSEQGYGTEAFFGQGTRLTVV.

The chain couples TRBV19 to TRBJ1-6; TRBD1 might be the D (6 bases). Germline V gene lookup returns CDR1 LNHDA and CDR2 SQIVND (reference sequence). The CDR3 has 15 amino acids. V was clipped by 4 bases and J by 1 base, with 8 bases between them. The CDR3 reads CASSTDRSYNSPLHF. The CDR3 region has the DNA TGTGCCAGTAGTACCGACAGGTCCTATAATTCACCCCTCCACTTT.

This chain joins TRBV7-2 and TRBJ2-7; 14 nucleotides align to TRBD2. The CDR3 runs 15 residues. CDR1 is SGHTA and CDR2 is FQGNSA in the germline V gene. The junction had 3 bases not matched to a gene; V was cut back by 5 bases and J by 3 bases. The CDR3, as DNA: TGTGCCAGCAGCGCCGGACTAGCGGGGGGCTACGAGCAGTACTTC. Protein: CASSAGLAGGYEQYF.

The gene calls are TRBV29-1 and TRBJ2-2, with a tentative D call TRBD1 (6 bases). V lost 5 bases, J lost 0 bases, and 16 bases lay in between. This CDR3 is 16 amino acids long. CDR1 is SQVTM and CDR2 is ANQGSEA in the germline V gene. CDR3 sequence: CSVRTRQDANTGELFF. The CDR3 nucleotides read TGCAGCGTTAGGACTCGACAGGACGCGAACACCGGGGAGCTGTTTTTT.

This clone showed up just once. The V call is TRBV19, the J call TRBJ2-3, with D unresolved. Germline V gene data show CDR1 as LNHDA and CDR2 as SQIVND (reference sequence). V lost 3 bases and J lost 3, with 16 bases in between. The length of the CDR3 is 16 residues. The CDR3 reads CASSIPGQVGTDTQYF. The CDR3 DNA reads TGTGCCAGTAGTATTCCCGGCCAGGTTGGGACAGATACGCAGTATTTT.